The source of this TCR beta chain is a study of monozygotic twins with inflammatory bowel disease (dated by TCRdb to the late 2010s). Regarding the complete study: In total, around 28 monozygotic twin pairs made up the full study: 19 Danish pairs, all IBD-discordant, plus nine German pairs, of which four were IBD-concordant and five were IBD-discordant. Each individual had, on average, about 151 000 unique TCRalpha sequences and 181 000 unique TCRbeta sequences available for analysis. The search for disease-associated traits relied mainly on comparing, within discordant pairs, IBD patients with their genetically identical healthy co-twins. Study-wide conclusions, independent of this receptor: Because patients received different immunosuppressive treatments, the repertoires may have picked up extra background noise and variability between individuals. Measured by the inverse Simpson index, TCRbeta repertoire diversity was lower in IBD patients than in their healthy co-twins. The results gave no support for a single strong signal or clonotype linked to IBD. Compared with healthy twins, IBD patients shared fewer clonotypes with other individuals, and the difference was most pronounced in patients with signs of disease activity. No difference in repertoire similarity was observed between concordant and discordant twins, possibly owing to limited statistical power. Distinction between different T cell subtypes could not be achieved in the analysis.

Including the terminal cysteine and phenylalanine, the CDR3 comprises 17 residues. The coding DNA is unavailable. CDR1 and CDR2, per the germline V gene, are MNHEY and SVGAGI. A roughly 2.5 ml peripheral blood sample was drawn into PAXgene tubes per donor and stored at -80°C. Without T cell sorting, total RNA was isolated from whole blood using the PAXgene blood miRNA kit on an automated QIAcube. Peripheral blood from monozygotic twin pairs concordant or discordant for inflammatory bowel disease was subjected to deep TCRalpha and TCRbeta repertoire profiling with unique molecular barcoding. Smoking habits were recorded for all twin pairs, with individuals classified as current, former or never smokers. In the case of this clonotype: This clone's antigen is unknown.

The receptor library was made with 5' RACE. For each TCR library, approximately 3,700 ng of total RNA was used. For each sample, cDNA was synthesized in eight separate reactions using SMARTScribe reverse transcriptase. During cDNA synthesis, unique molecular identifiers containing a 6-nucleotide sample barcode were introduced by template switching. TCRalpha and TCRbeta cDNA was amplified by two nested PCRs of approximately 17 and 9 cycles, with bead purification after each PCR. Before amplification, the cDNA was treated with uracil DNA-glycosylase and purified using the QIAquick PCR purification kit. The second PCR added Illumina TruSeq-compatible adapters along with sample-specific barcodes. Library quality and concentration were assessed using TapeStation and Qubit, and roughly 5 ng of each library was pooled. Pooled libraries were sequenced on an Illumina HiSeq2500 single-index Rapid Run with 2 x 100 bp reads and custom sequencing primers. The source study handled its data this way. MiGEC version 1.2.6 was used for UMI-based consensus assembly to correct PCR and sequencing errors. MiXCR version 2.1.1 was used to carry out V(D)J alignment, clonotype assembly and CDR3 extraction. Gene usage, clonotype sharing and MAIT/NKT TCR abundance were normalised by analysing the top 1000, 10 000 and 20 000 clonotypes per sample. Diversity was computed as the inverse Simpson index with the vegan R package after downsampling to 27 000 UMIs. Statistical testing used paired Mann-Whitney U tests on the discordant twin pairs and applied Benjamini-Hochberg correction for multiple testing. TCRdb reprocessed the reads into one record per CDR3 protein sequence, lacking DNA. The V and J calls and clone size are TCRdb's, not the authors'. This sample's table lists more than 350,000 distinct CDR3 sequences. Approximately 2.4% of the sample is taken by the ten largest.

Source material: blood. The rearranged chain carries TRBV6-5 and TRBJ1-3; TCRdb outputs TRBD1, but without DNA this stays unchecked. The TCR originated in a human donor with ulcerative colitis or Crohn's disease, or a healthy co-twin of an affected twin (not recorded which). CDR3 sequence: CASSYSGDLTPGNTIYF.